A single sample is the source of the 10 T cell receptor beta chains below, sequenced in a study of persistence of HIV-infected CD4 T cells. Stimulation used 8.5 to 10 ug/mL lysate from CMV-infected fibroblasts. CD4+ T cells upregulating both CD40 ligand and CD69 were sorted as responding cells. What these receptors recognize is not known. The immunoSEQ assay was version 4, run in survey mode. Method: immunoSEQ multiplex PCR; TCRdb's copy keeps in-frame clones and lacks some. The sample carries 6,000 to 8,500 clones, about 79% recorded once. This specimen consisted of CD4+ T cells sorted from PBMCs after roughly 20-hour stimulation, obtained from a patient who received antiretroviral therapy. The receptors were sampled from an adult woman with HIV who was CMV-seropositive.

The gene calls are TRBV28 and TRBJ1-5; D is undetermined. V was clipped by 5 bases and J by 5 bases, with 10 bases between them. The CDR3 length is 13 residues. Germline V CDR1 and CDR2: MDHEN, SYDVKM. This CDR3 is CASSREVDQPQHF. Here the CDR3 DNA reads TGTGCCAGCAGTCGCGAGGTGGATCAGCCCCAGCATTTT.

By its share, this clone is medium-sized (0.01 to 0.1%). The gene calls are TRBV30 and TRBJ1-1; no reliable D call. Trimming pared 3 bases from V and 1 base from J, leaving 9 bases between. The CDR3 length is 13 residues. CDR1 GTSNPN and CDR2 SVGIG come from the germline V gene (reference sequence). The CDR3 region is CAWRAGQNTEAFF. The CDR3 DNA reads TGTGCCTGGAGGGCCGGGCAGAACACTGAAGCTTTCTTT. The full variable domain, its missing parts supplied by reference TRBV30 and TRBJ1-1, is SQTIHQWPATLVQPVGSPLSLECTVEGTSNPNLYWYRQAAGRGLQLLFYSVGIGQISSEVPQNLSASRPQDRQFILSSKKLLLSDSGFYLCAWRAGQNTEAFFGQGTRLTVV.

The J gene is TRBJ2-5, the V gene TRBV5-1; possible D gene TRBD2, 6 bases. The CDR3 loop spans 15 amino acids. Germline values: CDR1 SGHRS, CDR2 YFSETQ. Trimming shortened V by 0 bases and J by 7 bases, and 16 bases separated the two germline ends. The CDR3 DNA sequence: TGCGCCAGCAGCTTGGTGGGCACGGTGCGGGGGACCCAGTACTTC. Translating gives CASSLVGTVRGTQYF.

J is TRBJ2-1 and V is TRBV11-3, with a possible D match to TRBD2 (6 bases). The germline V gene encodes CDR1 SGHNT and CDR2 YENEEA. Trimming left V 1 base short and J 4 bases short, with 11 bases between. The CDR3 is 15 amino acids. CDR3 nucleotides: TGTGCCAGCAGCTTAGTGGCGGGACGATACAATGAGCAGTTCTTC. This sequence encodes CASSLVAGRYNEQFF.

The chain uses TRBV6-4 and TRBJ2-5; D call uncertain. CDR3 size: 11 residues. From germline, CDR1 is MRHNA and CDR2 SNTAGT. V was pared by 2 bases and J by 7 bases, with 5 bases between. CDR3 sequence reads: CASSDERTQYF. The DNA for the CDR3 is TGTGCCAGCAGTGACGAGCGGACCCAGTACTTC.

The chain recombines TRBV7-2 with TRBJ2-7, with 7 bases identical to TRBD2. The V gene end was trimmed by 5 bases and the J gene end by 8 bases; junction bases not matched to a gene: 18. CDR1 is SGHTA and CDR2 is FQGNSA in the germline V gene. CDR3 length equals 16 residues. Here the CDR3 reads CASSRSPSGRGVQQYF. CDR3 in DNA: TGTGCCAGCAGCCGGTCCCCCTCAGGACGGGGGGTGCAGCAGTACTTC.

This clone is a singleton in its sample. The rearrangement links TRBV3-1 (or the pseudogene TRBV3-2) to TRBJ2-7, with 7 bases identical to TRBD2. The CDR3 has 14 residues. The germline V gene encodes CDR1 LGHDT and CDR2 YNNKEL (reference sequence). Germline trimming cut 1 base from V and 6 bases from J; bases unmatched to any gene: 6. Written as DNA, the CDR3 is TGTGCCAGCAGCCAAGGGGGCGGGAGCATCGAGCAGTACTTC. Translated: CASSQGGGSIEQYF.

The V and J genes are TRBV19 and TRBJ1-5; D not certain. The CDR3 sequence is 14 residues long. Trimming removed 10 bases at V and 3 bases at J, with 16 bases between. The germline CDR1 and CDR2 sequences are LNHDA and SQIVND (reference sequence). CDR3 DNA: TGTGCCACGAAGACACCGGCTAACAATCAGCCCCAGCATTTT. Its protein is CATKTPANNQPQHF.

The chain employs TRBV20-1 and TRBJ1-5; perhaps TRBD1 as D (5 bases). Germline values: CDR1 DFQATT, CDR2 SNEGSKA (reference sequence). V was cut by 3 bases and J by 7 bases, with 10 bases left in between. CDR3 length: 12 amino acids. CDR3: CSASRGGQPQHF. Written as DNA, the CDR3 is TGCAGTGCTAGTAGGGGAGGGCAGCCCCAGCATTTT.

In its sample, this clone was seen a few times. The chain is built from TRBV29-1 and TRBJ2-2; 9 positions match TRBD1. CDR3 length equals 14 residues. V lost 3 bases, J lost 1 base, and 0 bases stayed unmatched. Germline CDR1 is SQVTM and CDR2 is ANQGSEA. CDR3 nucleotide sequence: TGCAGCGTTGAGGGACAGGGGAACACCGGGGAGCTGTTTTTT. As protein: CSVEGQGNTGELFF.